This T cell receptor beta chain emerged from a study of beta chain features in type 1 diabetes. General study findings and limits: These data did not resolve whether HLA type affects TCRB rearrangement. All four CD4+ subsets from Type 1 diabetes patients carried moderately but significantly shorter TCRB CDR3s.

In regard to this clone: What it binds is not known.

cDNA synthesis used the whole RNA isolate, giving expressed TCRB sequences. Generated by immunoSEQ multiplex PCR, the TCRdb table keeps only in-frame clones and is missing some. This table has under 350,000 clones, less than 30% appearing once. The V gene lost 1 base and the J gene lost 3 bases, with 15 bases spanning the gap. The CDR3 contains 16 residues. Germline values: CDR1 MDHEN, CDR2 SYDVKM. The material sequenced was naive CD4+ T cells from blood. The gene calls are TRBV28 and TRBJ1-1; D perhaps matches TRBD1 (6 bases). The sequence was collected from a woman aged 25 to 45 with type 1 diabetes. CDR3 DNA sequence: TGTGCCAGCAGTTTATCCTACAGGGAGATCGACACTGAAGCTTTCTTT. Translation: CASSLSYREIDTEAFF.